Sequencing of this TCR beta chain was carried out in a study of shared clonotypes between healthy human individuals (dated by TCRdb to 2018 to 2021). Notes on the research overall: The cohort comprised two women and three men aged 18 to 49 years. For each donor, CD4 naive and CD4 memory were each run on three plates, CD8 naive on two plates, and CD8 memory on one plate. Blood TCR repertoires of a handful of healthy adults were deeply sequenced to estimate repertoire size and the extent of clonotype sharing between individuals. Different laboratories and diverse techniques were used to prepare libraries and sequence TCR repertoires, to increase sequencing depth and limit assay-specific biases. Leukapheresis yielded between about 0.9 and 10 billion PBMCs per donor.

Using the deep immunoSEQ assay, TCR CDR3 regions were amplified from genomic DNA by multiplex PCR. Genomic DNA extracted from each cell subset was distributed evenly over all wells of several immunoSEQ 96-well plates, and each plate served as one replicate. For sorted subsets, 200 ng of genomic DNA, equivalent to 30,000 or so T cell genomes, went into each replicate PCR. Purified libraries were measured with a Qubit 3.0 fluorometer, size-checked on a Bioanalyzer 2100, and measured again with the KAPA Library Quantification kit. Every immunoSEQ 96-well plate was sequenced on a separate single-read 150-cycle Illumina NextSeq 550 flow cell. The study's processing was this. The immunoSEQ output contained only junctional sequences without quality scores, so filtering could not match that applied to full-length reads. To assign V/J genes and CDR3, sequences were annotated against IMGT germline references using PyIR, a Python wrapper for IgBLAST v1.9. Reads were filtered out if the reads had weak V/J assignments (E-value above 1e-6), no CDR3, stop codons, out-of-frame junctions, or ambiguous translated residues. V3J clonotypes were defined as sequences sharing the same inferred V gene, J gene, and CDR3 amino acid sequence. Percentage overlap between repertoires was calculated by dividing the number of shared unique clonotypes by the size of the smaller repertoire. Richness of each repertoire was evaluated using RTK rarefaction, the Chao1 estimator, and Recon v2.1 estimates of unobserved clonotypes. Generation probabilities for all TCRbeta clonotypes obtained by the gDNA method from a handful of donors were computed using OLGA. This immuneACCESS table, as held by TCRdb, lists in-frame sequences with V and J called but not all clones. Of the missing ones, under half trace to an unresolved V gene in checked studies; the others have no known cause. Clonal size and the V and J genes are those of that table, whereas D and trimming came from the DNA. The sample table lists about 2 million clones, just under 95% of them with a count of one. The ten largest clones represent about 1.1% of the sample.

Remarks on this clone: It has no known antigen specificity. Base qualities are not recorded, but no much larger clone differs from it by a single base.

CD8 naive samples were CD45RO-negative cells positively selected for CCR7, giving a CD45RA+CCR7+ population that excluded TemRA cells. The donors were healthy, HIV-negative adults with no recently reported acute infections or vaccinations. Every donor was a Caucasian adult residing in Nashville, Tennessee, USA. Blood was collected by leukapheresis, and PBMCs were isolated by Ficoll-Histopaque density gradient centrifugation and then cryopreserved in liquid nitrogen vapor phase. Analytical flow cytometry was used to check the purity and quantity of every magnetically sorted T cell population. Genomic DNA was isolated from each sorted fraction and quantified by UV absorbance on a Nanodrop 2000c. What the study reported, not specific to this receptor: The small number of donors limited the genetic and exposure-history diversity represented. Naive subsets generally had larger estimated clonotype richness than memory subsets did. Only blood was sampled, and tissue TCR repertoires likely differ from those in blood. Based on pairwise subsampling, the degree of clonotype sharing among donors was expected to be affected by sequencing depth. Even with the large sequencing depth, rarefaction of the sorted-subset datasets indicated that sequencing was incomplete. Compared with non-shared clonotypes, the clonotypes found in all four sorted-subset donors had higher generation probabilities. Sharing across a few donors was observed for around 5% of naive CD4, 3.5% of naive CD8, 2% to 2.5% of memory CD4, and less than 0.45% of memory CD8 clonotypes.

Including the terminal cysteine and phenylalanine, the CDR3 comprises 16 residues. This entry keeps only the CDR3 DNA: 48 bases, framed from base 1. Per the germline V gene (reference sequence), MNHEY is the CDR1 and SMNVEV is the CDR2. A distance of 14 bases separates the germline ends of V and J, which lose 0 bases and 2 bases respectively. Sequenced input: naive CD8+ T cells sorted from blood. The sample's cell subset or site label is to be understood as: CD45RA+CCR7+. This chain is built from TRBV27 and TRBJ2-7; the D gene could be TRBD1 or TRBD2, each one agreeing over 6 bases. The receptor was isolated from a man between 18 and 29 years old in good health. The CDR3 region has the sequence CASSLSRGTKTYEQYF. The DNA reads TGTGCCAGCAGTTTATCCCGGGGGACAAAAACCTACGAGCAGTACTTC.